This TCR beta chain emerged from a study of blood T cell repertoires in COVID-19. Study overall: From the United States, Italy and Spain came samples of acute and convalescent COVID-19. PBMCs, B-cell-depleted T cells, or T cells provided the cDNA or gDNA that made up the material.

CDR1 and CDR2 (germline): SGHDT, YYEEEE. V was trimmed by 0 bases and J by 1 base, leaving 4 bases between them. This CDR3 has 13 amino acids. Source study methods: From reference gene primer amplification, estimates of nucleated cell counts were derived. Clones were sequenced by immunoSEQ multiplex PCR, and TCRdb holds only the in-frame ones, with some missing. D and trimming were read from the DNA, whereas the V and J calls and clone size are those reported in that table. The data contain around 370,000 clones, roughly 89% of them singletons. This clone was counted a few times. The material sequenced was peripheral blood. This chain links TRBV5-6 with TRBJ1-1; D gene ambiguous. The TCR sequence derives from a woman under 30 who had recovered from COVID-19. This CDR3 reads CASSLGGNTEAFF. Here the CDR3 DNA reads TGTGCCAGCAGCTTGGGAGGGAACACTGAAGCTTTCTTT.